This T cell receptor (beta chain) was obtained from a study of T cells after yellow fever vaccination. Regarding the study as a whole: Peaking on day 5 versus 15, the secondary response was faster but weaker.

Comments on this clonotype: Its antigen is not identified.

MiXCR, applied by TCRdb to the 5' RACE reads, yields one record per CDR3 protein. The sample consists of 450,000 to 600,000 distinct CDR3 sequences, around 17% of them appearing once. V lost 0 bases and J 8 bases, leaving 13 bases between the germline ends. The CDR3 contains 14 residues. The germline V gene has CDR1 LGHNA and CDR2 YSLEER. Sequencing used PBMCs, obtained less than 6 days after the first yellow fever vaccination. This receptor was taken from a man between 18 and 35 years old who received the YFV17D yellow fever vaccine. The V and J genes are TRBV4-3 and TRBJ1-2; D remains ambiguous. The CDR3 sequence is CASSQDRGLRGYTF. For the CDR3, the DNA is TGCGCCAGCAGCCAAGATCGAGGGCTGAGGGGCTACACCTTC.